This T cell receptor beta chain was recovered during a study of cytomegalovirus exposure and HLA in healthy donors. Background on the study: In an early release, HLA-typed donors contributed about 80 million unique TCR sequences.

Trimming left V 3 bases short and J 2 bases short, with 14 bases between. Per germline, CDR1 LGHNA and CDR2 YNFKEQ. The CDR3 consists of 16 residues. This clone has just a few counts. PCR used 60 Vbeta primers and 13 Jbeta primers. Libraries were prepared by immunoSEQ multiplex PCR; TCRdb keeps only in-frame clonotypes and omits some of them. The sample consists of 75,000 to 90,000 clones, around four fifths of them appearing once. Sequenced: PBMCs. This receptor was identified in a woman aged 40 to 50 in good health and CMV-seropositive. The chain uses TRBV4-2 and TRBJ2-4, with D possibly being TRBD2 (7 bases). CDR3 sequence reads: CASSHDLGGPKNIQYF. As DNA, the CDR3 is TGTGCCAGCAGCCATGATTTGGGGGGGCCCAAAAACATTCAGTACTTC.